Shown below are 29 T cell receptor beta chains from a single sample sequenced in a study of CD8 T cells in ankylosing spondylitis. One entry per CDR3 protein results from TCRdb running MiXCR on the 5' RACE reads. This sample has 200,000 to 250,000 distinct CDR3 sequences, with 10% found just once. Sequenced material: blood, either unsorted or a sorted T cell fraction (not recorded which). These receptors were taken from a male donor with ankylosing spondylitis or in good health (not recorded which).

This chain connects TRBV6-1 to TRBJ2-2; TRBD1 is a possible D gene (5 bases). V lost 6 bases and J lost 4, with 18 bases in between. This CDR3 is 16 amino acids long. From germline, CDR1 is MNHNS and CDR2 SASEGT. For the CDR3, the DNA is TGTGCCAGCAGCCAAGGGGTGCCAGGGCCCACCGGGGAGCTGTTTTTT. Translation: CASSQGVPGPTGELFF.

This clonotype was counted between two and nine times. The chain has TRBV12-3 or TRBV12-4 and TRBJ1-2; D perhaps matches TRBD1 (6 bases). The CDR3 runs to 13 residues. Trimming took off 5 bases at V and 8 bases at J, with 15 bases between the two ends. CDR3 nucleotides: TGTGCCAGCAGTCCCTTTGAGGACAGCGGCTACACCTTC. Amino acids: CASSPFEDSGYTF.

The table lists this clonotype with many counts. The J gene is TRBJ2-2, the V gene TRBV12-3 or TRBV12-4; D unresolved. The CDR3 has 14 residues. Trimming stripped 7 bases from V and 6 bases from J, with 15 bases between. CDR3 region: CASTTDPTPGELFF. In nucleotides, the CDR3 is TGTGCCAGCACCACCGACCCAACCCCCGGGGAGCTGTTTTTT.

The chain has TRBV5-1 and TRBJ2-7; possible D gene TRBD2, 6 bases. The CDR3 contains 17 residues. V was cut by 0 bases and J by 2 bases, with 18 bases left in between. The germline V gene has CDR1 SGHRS and CDR2 YFSETQ. This CDR3 reads CASSLVRETDSTYEQYF. Here the CDR3 DNA reads TGCGCCAGCAGCTTGGTGCGGGAAACCGACAGTACCTACGAGCAGTACTTC.

This clonotype showed up many times. The chain is built from TRBV5-1 and TRBJ2-3, with D unclear. Germline lookup yields CDR1 SGHRS and CDR2 YFSETQ. Trimming left V 4 bases short and J 0 bases short, with 9 bases between. The CDR3 is 14 residues long. The CDR3 is CASSPTSSTDTQYF. The DNA for the CDR3 is TGCGCCAGCAGCCCTACGTCGAGCACAGATACGCAGTATTTT.

Ten or more counts support this clonotype. V gene TRBV15 combines with J gene TRBJ1-4; tentative D call: TRBD1 (6 bases). Trimming pared 10 bases from V and 2 bases from J, leaving 17 bases between. Germline values: CDR1 LNHNV, CDR2 YYDKDF (reference sequence). The CDR3 is 15 residues long. CDR3 nucleotide sequence: TGTGCCATAAATACAGGGTCAGCGACTAATGAAAAACTGTTTTTT. This gives the protein CAINTGSATNEKLFF.

The CDR3 DNA reads TGTGCCAGCTATGGGACGCTTTATGGCTACACCTTC. Protein: CASYGTLYGYTF. The chain is built from TRBV6-5 and TRBJ1-2; tentatively, D is TRBD1 (5 bases). The CDR3 totals 12 residues. Trimming shortened V by 8 bases and J by 5 bases, and 12 bases separated the two germline ends. Germline assignment: CDR1 MNHEY and CDR2 SVGAGI.

At least ten counts were recorded for this clonotype. This chain uses TRBV7-2 with TRBJ1-5, with unresolved D. The CDR3 spans 13 residues. The germline CDR1 and CDR2 sequences are SGHTA and FQGNSA. The V gene lost 2 bases and the J gene lost 3 bases, with 5 bases spanning the gap. This chain's CDR3 is CASSLWNNQPQHF. The DNA of the CDR3 is TGTGCCAGCAGCTTATGGAACAATCAGCCCCAGCATTTT.

There are many counts of this clonotype. V gene TRBV24-1 combines with J gene TRBJ2-1; 7 bases are shared with TRBD1. The CDR3 totals 14 residues. Germline-derived CDR1 and CDR2 are KGHDR and SFDVKD. V trimming: 5 bases; J trimming: 6 bases; junction bases outside the gene matches: 6. The CDR3 reads CATSAPPGGNEQFF. DNA for the CDR3: TGTGCCACCAGTGCCCCCCCAGGGGGCAATGAGCAGTTCTTC.

This clonotype was seen many times. V and J are TRBV16 and TRBJ2-7; possibly TRBD1 for D (6 bases). CDR1 KGHSY and CDR2 FQNENV come from the germline V gene. V lost 0 bases and J 2 bases, leaving 11 bases between the germline ends. The CDR3 loop spans 15 amino acids. The CDR3 bases are TGTGCCAGCAGCCAATCCCGGGACACTACCTACGAGCAGTACTTC. This sequence encodes CASSQSRDTTYEQYF.

Comments on this clonotype: This may arise from a read error, as a much more abundant clone is one base away. This sequence joins TRBV3-1 and TRBJ1-5, with D maybe TRBD1 (5 bases). The CDR3 is made up of 13 amino acids. Germline loops: CDR1 LGHDT, CDR2 YNNKEL (reference sequence). CDR3 loop: CASSLDTDQHQHF. The CDR3 DNA is TGTGCCAGCAGCCTGGACACCGATCAGCACCAGCATTTT.

This clonotype appeared many times. The CDR3 region is CSASRGGAGTDTQYF. The CDR3, as DNA: TGCAGTGCTTCCCGAGGGGGCGCCGGCACAGATACGCAGTATTTT. The V call is TRBV20-1, the J call TRBJ2-3, with 7 bases aligning to TRBD1. CDR3 size: 15 residues. In germline, CDR1 is DFQATT, CDR2 SNEGSKA (reference sequence). Trimming at V came to 5 bases and at J to 1 base, leaving 9 bases not matched to a gene.

This clonotype was observed many times. CDR3 in DNA: TGTGCCAGCAGCTCATCAGCGGGGGCATACAATGAGCAGTTCTTC. This encodes CASSSSAGAYNEQFF. The chain recombines TRBV7-2 with TRBJ2-1; 8 nucleotides line up with TRBD2. Germline trimming cut 4 bases from V and 4 bases from J; bases unmatched to any gene: 6. The germline V gene has CDR1 SGHTA and CDR2 FQGNSA. The CDR3 extends over 15 amino acids.

This clonotype was counted ten times or more. The chain combines TRBV20-1 with TRBJ1-3; D remains ambiguous. V lost 6 bases, J lost 1 base, and 4 bases lay in between. The CDR3 sequence is 11 residues long. The germline V gene encodes CDR1 DFQATT and CDR2 SNEGSKA (reference sequence). CDR3 amino acids: CSASSGNTIYF. As DNA, the CDR3 is TGCAGTGCATCGTCTGGAAACACCATATATTTT.

This clonotype has only a few counts. The chain links TRBV7-2 to TRBJ2-1; 14 bases are shared with TRBD2. Trimming cost V 5 bases and J 5 bases; bases outside gene matches: 2. The CDR3 covers 15 residues. CDR1 is SGHTA, CDR2 FQGNSA, per germline. The chain's CDR3 is CASSRTSGGHNEQFF. The CDR3 DNA sequence: TGTGCCAGCAGCCGGACTAGCGGGGGGCACAATGAGCAGTTCTTC.

The genes are TRBV29-1 and TRBJ2-4; possible D gene TRBD1, 5 bases. V lost 5 bases and J lost 1, with 12 bases in between. The V gene's germline CDR1 is SQVTM and CDR2 ANQGSEA. The CDR3 spans 14 residues. CDR3 protein: CSVIRAGAKNIQYF. The CDR3 DNA sequence: TGCAGCGTTATACGGGCAGGGGCCAAAAACATTCAGTACTTC.

This clonotype was seen at least ten times. V is TRBV20-1 and J is TRBJ2-2; the D gene is possibly TRBD2 (6 bases). This CDR3 is built from 15 residues. CDR1 DFQATT and CDR2 SNEGSKA come from the germline V gene (reference sequence). V lost 6 bases, J lost 3 bases, and 17 bases lay in between. The CDR3 region is CSADPGLADTGELFF. DNA of the CDR3: TGCAGTGCCGACCCTGGGTTAGCGGACACCGGGGAGCTGTTTTTT.

In this sample, this clonotype turned up a few times. The chain combines TRBV5-1 with TRBJ1-4, with a tentative D call TRBD1 (6 bases). Per the germline V gene, CDR1 is SGHRS and CDR2 is YFSETQ. V lost 4 bases and J lost 8, with 18 bases in between. The CDR3 length is 15 residues. The CDR3 nucleotides read TGCGCCAGCAGCATAGAGGGCAGGGGTTGGGAAAAACTGTTTTTT. Translated: CASSIEGRGWEKLFF.

Only a few counts were recorded for this clonotype. The chain couples TRBV7-3 to TRBJ2-3; D possibly corresponds to TRBD2 (5 bases). The CDR3 consists of 14 residues. Germline values: CDR1 SGHTA, CDR2 FQGTGA. V lost 5 bases and J lost 3, with 12 bases in between. The CDR3 DNA sequence: TGTGCCAGCAGCCCCGGGGTCGCTACAGATACGCAGTATTTT. It is translated as CASSPGVATDTQYF.

This clonotype was seen at least ten times. The chain links TRBV5-8 to TRBJ1-5, with D perhaps matching TRBD1 (5 bases). CDR1 is SGHTS, CDR2 YDEGEE, per germline. V was trimmed by 0 bases and J by 4 bases, leaving 8 bases between them. The CDR3 contains 14 residues. CDR3 bases: TGTGCCAGCAGCTTGGTGTCAGGGAATCAGCCCCAGCATTTT. Protein sequence: CASSLVSGNQPQHF. The whole variable domain, filled in from reference TRBV5-8 and TRBJ1-5, reads EAGVTQSPTHLIKTRGQQATLRCSPISGHTSVYWYQQALGLGLQFLLWYDEGEERNRGNFPPRFSGRQFPNYSSELNVNALELEDSALYLCASSLVSGNQPQHFGDGTRLSIL.

This clonotype was seen many times. The V call is TRBV5-1, the J call TRBJ1-2; D ambiguous. This CDR3 contains 13 residues. CDR1 is SGHRS and CDR2 is YFSETQ in the germline V gene. The V and J ends lost 0 bases and 8 bases respectively, with 11 bases between them. The CDR3 DNA is TGCGCCAGCAGCTTGGTAATAAACGAGGGCTACACCTTC. It encodes CASSLVINEGYTF.

The chain joins TRBV2 to TRBJ2-7; either TRBD1 or TRBD2 may supply D (5 bases each). The CDR3 is 14 residues long. Per germline, CDR1 SNHLY and CDR2 FYNNEI. V was cut by 2 bases and J by 6 bases, with 14 bases left in between. CDR3 nucleotide sequence: TGTGCCAGCAGTGAACTGGGGGAAGACACCGAGCAGTACTTC. This codes for CASSELGEDTEQYF.

This clonotype was seen repeatedly, ten times or more. The chain combines TRBV7-8 with TRBJ1-6; no firm D call. Germline V gene sequence: CDR1 SGHVS, CDR2 FQNEAQ. V lost 2 bases, J lost 4 bases, and 12 bases lay in between. The CDR3 totals 16 residues. The CDR3 DNA reads TGTGCCAGCAGCTTATACGACGGCCGGTATAATTCACCCCTCCACTTT. Translated, it gives CASSLYDGRYNSPLHF.

As regards this clonotype: Given a much more abundant clone one base away, this may be a read error. The rearrangement uses TRBV5-1 and TRBJ1-2, with 10 bases matching TRBD1. Germline CDR1 and CDR2: SGHRS and YFSETQ. The CDR3 consists of 13 residues. Here the CDR3 reads CARSPGTGDGYTF. In DNA form, the CDR3 reads TGCGCCCGCAGCCCCGGGACAGGGGATGGCTACACCTTC.

In this sample, this clonotype turned up many times. The rearrangement links TRBV20-1 to TRBJ2-5; TRBD2 agrees at 8 bases. This CDR3 contains 14 residues. Looked up from germline, CDR1 is DFQATT and CDR2 is SNEGSKA (reference sequence). The trim removed 1 base at V and 5 bases at J, leaving 6 bases unmatched. This CDR3 is CSARVRGGMETQYF. In nucleotides, the CDR3 is TGCAGTGCTAGAGTCCGGGGGGGCATGGAGACCCAGTACTTC.

About this clonotype itself: A read error is possible here, since a much larger clone lies one base away. The chain uses TRBV3-1 and TRBJ1-1; D is possibly TRBD1 (5 bases). Looked up from germline, CDR1 is LGHDT and CDR2 is YNNKEL (reference sequence). CDR3 length: 14 amino acids. CDR3 sequence: CACSQVRGSEEAFF. The CDR3 DNA reads TGTGCCTGCAGCCAAGTTCGGGGCAGCGAAGAAGCTTTCTTT.

Of note for this clonotype: Germline is not matched at one junction end, which may reflect a read error. This chain joins TRBV30 and TRBJ2-5, with 10 bases lining up with TRBD1. CDR1 is GTSNPN and CDR2 is SVGIG in the germline V gene (reference sequence). This CDR3 has 13 residues. The CDR3, as DNA: TGTGCCTCCCGGGACAGGGGAACGGAGACCCAGCACTTC. It translates to CASRDRGTETQHF.

This clonotype came up many times. The chain has TRBV7-2 and TRBJ2-1; 7 positions agree with TRBD2. The trim removed 0 bases at V and 1 base at J, leaving 3 bases unmatched. The CDR3 spans 16 residues. Per the germline V gene, CDR1 is SGHTA and CDR2 is FQGNSA. In DNA, the CDR3 is TGTGCCAGCAGCTTAGCGCGGCGGGGGTCCTACAATGAGCAGTTCTTC. Translating gives CASSLARRGSYNEQFF. The entire variable domain, with the rest obtained from reference TRBV7-2 and TRBJ2-1, is as follows: GAGVSQSPSNKVTEKGKDVELRCDPISGHTALYWYRQSLGQGLEFLIYFQGNSAPDKSGLPSDRFSAERTGGSVSTLTIQRTQQEDSAVYLCASSLARRGSYNEQFFGPGTRLTVL.

This clonotype was seen a handful of times. The V gene is TRBV6-1, the J gene TRBJ1-4; TRBD1 aligns across 7 bases. The length of the CDR3 is 16 residues. Germline values: CDR1 MNHNS, CDR2 SASEGT. V lost 6 bases to trimming and J lost 8 bases; unmatched junction nucleotides: 15. CDR3 amino acids: CASSDLLDRAGEKLFF. The CDR3 DNA sequence: TGTGCCAGCAGCGACCTCCTCGACAGGGCGGGCGAAAAACTGTTTTTT.